This is a list of T cell receptor beta chains from one sample in a study of shared clonotypes between healthy human individuals. Sequencing used immunoSEQ multiplex PCR; TCRdb keeps in-frame clones, though not all of them. The table records approximately 600,000 clones, 85% to 95% of them present only once. The sample taken for sequencing was naive CD8+ T cells sorted from blood. These receptors came from a woman aged 25-40 years in good health. The CDR3 runs from the conserved cysteine through the conserved F or W. D genes are given only for firm matches. Size is stated for part of the rows, as once, few or many counts, or as a class when the clone is expanded.

TRBJ2-7 | TRBV27 | TRBD2 | 17 | - | TGTGCCAGCAGTTTAATTCTAGCGGAGGGTGTAGCCTACGAGCAGTACTTC | CASSLILAEGVAYEQYF
TRBJ2-2 | TRBV5-6 | TRBD2 | 17 | - | TGTGCCAGCAGCTTGGTATCACTAGCGGGGGACACCGGGGAGCTGTTTTTT | CASSLVSLAGDTGELFF
TRBJ2-7 | TRBV7-6 | - | 14 | - | TGTGCCAGCAGCTCCCGGACGGATACATACGAGCAGTACTTC | CASSSRTDTYEQYF
TRBJ2-7 | TRBV29-1 | TRBD2 | 14 | - | TGCAGCGTTGAAGGACTAGCGGGAGACTACGAGCAGTACTTC | CSVEGLAGDYEQYF
TRBJ2-7 | TRBV28 | TRBD1 | 16 | - | TGTGCCAGCGGAGGACAGGCCCCTCACGTAAGGTACGAGCAGTACTTC | CASGGQAPHVRYEQYF
TRBJ2-2 | TRBV6-6 | - | 11 | - | TGTGCCAGCAGTTCGACCGGGGAGCTGTTTTTT | CASSSTGELFF
TRBJ2-6 | TRBV7-8 | - | 14 | - | TGTGCCAGCAGCTTATCACCTGGGGCCAACGTCCTGACTTTC | CASSLSPGANVLTF
TRBJ2-7 | TRBV9 | TRBD2 | 16 | once | TGTGCCAGCAGCGGAGACGGACTAGCGGGAGGTTACGAGCAGTACTTC | CASSGDGLAGGYEQYF
TRBJ2-1 | TRBV10-3 | TRBD2 | 13 | - | TGTGCCATCAGTGACCTCGCCGGGGAGGGGCAGTTCTTC | CAISDLAGEGQFF
TRBJ2-5 | TRBV29-1 | - | 13 | - | TGCAGCGTAACGCTGTCAGCCCAAGAGACCCAGTACTTC | CSVTLSAQETQYF
TRBJ1-1 | TRBV28 | - | 14 | once | TGTGCCAGCACCGAAGGGCTTGGGGGCACTGAAGCTTTCTTT | CASTEGLGGTEAFF
TRBJ2-7 | TRBV27 | TRBD2 | 14 | - | TGTGCCAGCAGTTTGAGCGGGAGTGGGTACGAGCAGTACTTC | CASSLSGSGYEQYF
TRBJ2-7 | TRBV5-1 | TRBD2 | 15 | - | TGCGCCAGCAGCCCACCGGATAGCGGGAAACACGAGCAGTACTTC | CASSPPDSGKHEQYF